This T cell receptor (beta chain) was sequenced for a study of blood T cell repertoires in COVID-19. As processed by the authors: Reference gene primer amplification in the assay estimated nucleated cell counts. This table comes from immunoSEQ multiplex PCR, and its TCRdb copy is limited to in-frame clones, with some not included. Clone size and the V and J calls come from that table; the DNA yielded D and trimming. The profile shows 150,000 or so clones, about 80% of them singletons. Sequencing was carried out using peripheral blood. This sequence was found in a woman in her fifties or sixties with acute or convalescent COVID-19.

CDR3 sequence (DNA): TGTGCCAGCAGCTCTAGCCCCGAGAACACCGGGGAGCTGTTTTTT. It yields the protein CASSSSPENTGELFF. The V call is TRBV13, the J call TRBJ2-2; weak D call: TRBD2 (5 bases). The CDR3 length is 15 residues. Germline V gives CDR1 PRHDT, CDR2 FYEKMQ (reference sequence). V was trimmed by 4 bases and J by 1 base, leaving 10 bases between them.